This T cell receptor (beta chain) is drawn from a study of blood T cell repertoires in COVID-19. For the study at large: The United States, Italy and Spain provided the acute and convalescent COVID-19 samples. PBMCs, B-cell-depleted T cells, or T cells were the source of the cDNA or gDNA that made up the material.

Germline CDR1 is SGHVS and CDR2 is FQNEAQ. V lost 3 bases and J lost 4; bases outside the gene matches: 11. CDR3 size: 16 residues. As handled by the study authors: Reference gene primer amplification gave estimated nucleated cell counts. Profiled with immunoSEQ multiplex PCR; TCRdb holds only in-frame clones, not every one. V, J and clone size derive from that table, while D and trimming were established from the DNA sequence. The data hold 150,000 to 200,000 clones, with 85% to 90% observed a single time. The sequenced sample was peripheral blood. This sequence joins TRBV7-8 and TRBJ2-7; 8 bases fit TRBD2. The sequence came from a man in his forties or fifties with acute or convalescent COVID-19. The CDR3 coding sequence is TGTGCCAGCAGCTTCGGGACGGGAGGGCCTCTATACGAGCAGTACTTC. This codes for CASSFGTGGPLYEQYF.